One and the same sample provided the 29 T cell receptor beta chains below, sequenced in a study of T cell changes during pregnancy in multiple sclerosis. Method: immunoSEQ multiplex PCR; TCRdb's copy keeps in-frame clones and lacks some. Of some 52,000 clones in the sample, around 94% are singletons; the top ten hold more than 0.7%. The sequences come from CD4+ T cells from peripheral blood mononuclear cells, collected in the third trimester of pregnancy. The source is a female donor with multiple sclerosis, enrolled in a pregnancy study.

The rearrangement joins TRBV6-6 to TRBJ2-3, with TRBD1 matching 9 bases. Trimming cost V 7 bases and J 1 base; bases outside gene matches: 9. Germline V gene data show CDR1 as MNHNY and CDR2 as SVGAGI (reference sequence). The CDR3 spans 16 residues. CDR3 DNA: TGTGCCAGCAATCCGGGACAGGGTCCAGGCACAGATACGCAGTATTTT. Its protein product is CASNPGQGPGTDTQYF.

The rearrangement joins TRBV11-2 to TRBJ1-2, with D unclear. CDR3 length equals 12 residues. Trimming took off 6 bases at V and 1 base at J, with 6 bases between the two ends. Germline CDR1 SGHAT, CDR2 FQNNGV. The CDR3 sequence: CASRSNNYGYTF. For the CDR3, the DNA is TGTGCCAGCAGGTCTAATAACTATGGCTACACCTTC. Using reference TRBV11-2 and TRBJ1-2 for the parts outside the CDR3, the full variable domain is EAGVAQSPRYKIIEKRQSVAFWCNPISGHATLYWYQQILGQGPKLLIQFQNNGVVDDSQLPKDRFSAERLKGVDSTLKIQPAKLEDSAVYLCASRSNNYGYTFGSGTRLTVV.

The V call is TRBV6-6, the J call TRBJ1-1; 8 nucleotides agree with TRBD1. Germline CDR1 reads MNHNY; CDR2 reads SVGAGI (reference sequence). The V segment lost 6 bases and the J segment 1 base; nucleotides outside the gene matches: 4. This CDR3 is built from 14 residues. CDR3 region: CASSSGTGNTEAFF. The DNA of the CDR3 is TGTGCCAGCAGCTCCGGGACAGGGAACACTGAAGCTTTCTTT.

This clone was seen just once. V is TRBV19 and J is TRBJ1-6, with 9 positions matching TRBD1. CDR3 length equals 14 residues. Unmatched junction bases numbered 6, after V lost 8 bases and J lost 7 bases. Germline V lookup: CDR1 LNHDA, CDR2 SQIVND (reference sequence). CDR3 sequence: CASHRQGENSPLHF. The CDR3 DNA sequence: TGTGCCAGTCACCGACAGGGGGAAAATTCACCCCTCCACTTT.

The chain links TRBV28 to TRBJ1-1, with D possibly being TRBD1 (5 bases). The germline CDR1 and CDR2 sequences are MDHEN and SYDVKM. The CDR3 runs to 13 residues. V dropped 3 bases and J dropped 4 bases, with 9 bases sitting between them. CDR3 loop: CASSFSQGTEAFF. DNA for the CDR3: TGTGCCAGCAGTTTTTCGCAGGGCACTGAAGCTTTCTTT.

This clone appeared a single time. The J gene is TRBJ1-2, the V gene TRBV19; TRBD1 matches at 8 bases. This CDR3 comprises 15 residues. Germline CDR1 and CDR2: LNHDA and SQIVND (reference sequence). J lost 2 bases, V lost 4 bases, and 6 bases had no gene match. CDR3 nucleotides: TGTGCCAGTAGTACCCCGGACAGGGTAAACTATGGCTACACCTTC. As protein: CASSTPDRVNYGYTF.

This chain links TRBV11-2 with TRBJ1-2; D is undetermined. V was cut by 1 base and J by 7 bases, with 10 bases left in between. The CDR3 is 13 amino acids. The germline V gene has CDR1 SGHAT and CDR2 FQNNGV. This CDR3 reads CASSLARGVGYTF. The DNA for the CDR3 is TGTGCCAGCAGCTTAGCGCGGGGAGTTGGCTACACCTTC.

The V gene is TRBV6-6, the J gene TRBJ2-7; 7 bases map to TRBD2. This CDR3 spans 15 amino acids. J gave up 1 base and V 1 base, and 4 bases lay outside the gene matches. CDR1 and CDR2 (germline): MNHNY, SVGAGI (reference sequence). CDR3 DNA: TGTGCCAGCAGTTACTATGGGGGGGGATCCTACGAGCAGTACTTC. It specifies CASSYYGGGSYEQYF.

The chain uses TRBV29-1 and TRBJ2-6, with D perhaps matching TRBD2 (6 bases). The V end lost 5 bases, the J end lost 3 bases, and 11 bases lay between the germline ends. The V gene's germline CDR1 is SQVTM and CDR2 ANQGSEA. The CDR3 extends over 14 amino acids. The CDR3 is CSVREGGGANVLTF. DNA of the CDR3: TGCAGCGTTAGAGAGGGAGGTGGGGCCAACGTCCTGACTTTC.

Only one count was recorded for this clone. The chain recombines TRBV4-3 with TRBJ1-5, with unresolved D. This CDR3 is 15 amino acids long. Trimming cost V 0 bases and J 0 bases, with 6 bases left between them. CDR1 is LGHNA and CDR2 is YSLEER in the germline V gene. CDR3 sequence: CASSQEASSNQPQHF. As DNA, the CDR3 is TGCGCCAGCAGCCAAGAGGCAAGTAGCAATCAGCCCCAGCATTTT.

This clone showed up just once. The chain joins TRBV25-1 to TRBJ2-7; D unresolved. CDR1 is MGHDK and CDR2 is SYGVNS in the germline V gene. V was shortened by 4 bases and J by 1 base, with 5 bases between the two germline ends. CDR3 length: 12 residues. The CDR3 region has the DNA TGTGCCAGCAGTGCCCAGTCCTACGAGCAGTACTTC. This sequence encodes CASSAQSYEQYF.

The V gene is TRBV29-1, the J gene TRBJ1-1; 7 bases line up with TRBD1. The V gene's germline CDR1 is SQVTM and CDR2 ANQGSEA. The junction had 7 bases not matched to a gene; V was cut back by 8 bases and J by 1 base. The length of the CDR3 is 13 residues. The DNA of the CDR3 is TGCAGCACACAGGACAGGCCGAACACTGAAGCTTTCTTT. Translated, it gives CSTQDRPNTEAFF.

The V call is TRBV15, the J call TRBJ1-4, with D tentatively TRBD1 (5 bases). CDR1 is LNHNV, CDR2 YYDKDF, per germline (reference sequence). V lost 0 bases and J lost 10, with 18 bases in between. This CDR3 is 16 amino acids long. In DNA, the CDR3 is TGTGCCACCAGCAGAGATTTAACGCAGGGACTTGTAAAACTGTTTTTT. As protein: CATSRDLTQGLVKLFF.

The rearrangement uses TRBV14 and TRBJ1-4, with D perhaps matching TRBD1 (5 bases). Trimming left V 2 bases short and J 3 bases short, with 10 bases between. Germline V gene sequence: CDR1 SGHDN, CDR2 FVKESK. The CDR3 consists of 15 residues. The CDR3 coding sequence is TGTGCCAGCAGCCAACGAGTGGGGCCTAATGAAAAACTGTTTTTT. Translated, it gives CASSQRVGPNEKLFF.

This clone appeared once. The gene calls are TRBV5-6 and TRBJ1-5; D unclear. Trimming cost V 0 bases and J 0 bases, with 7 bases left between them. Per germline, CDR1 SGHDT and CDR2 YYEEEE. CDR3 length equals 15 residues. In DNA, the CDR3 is TGTGCCAGCAGCTTGGGAGGATATAGCAATCAGCCCCAGCATTTT. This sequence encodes CASSLGGYSNQPQHF.

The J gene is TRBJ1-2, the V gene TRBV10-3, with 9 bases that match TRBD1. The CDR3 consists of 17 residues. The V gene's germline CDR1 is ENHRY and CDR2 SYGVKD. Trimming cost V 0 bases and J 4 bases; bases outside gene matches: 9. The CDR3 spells CAISESGQGPPGYGYTF. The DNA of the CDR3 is TGTGCCATCAGTGAGTCGGGACAGGGACCGCCAGGCTATGGCTACACCTTC.

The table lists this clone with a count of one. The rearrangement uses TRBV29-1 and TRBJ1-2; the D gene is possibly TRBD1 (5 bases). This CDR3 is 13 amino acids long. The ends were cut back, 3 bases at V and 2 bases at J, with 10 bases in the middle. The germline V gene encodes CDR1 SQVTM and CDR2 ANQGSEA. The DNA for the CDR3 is TGCAGCGTTGAGGAGGGGTCGAACTATGGCTACACCTTC. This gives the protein CSVEEGSNYGYTF.

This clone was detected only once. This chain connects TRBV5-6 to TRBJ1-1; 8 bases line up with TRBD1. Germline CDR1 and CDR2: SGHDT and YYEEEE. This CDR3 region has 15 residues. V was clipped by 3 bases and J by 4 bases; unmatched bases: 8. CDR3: CASSSQQGVGTEAFF. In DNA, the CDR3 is TGTGCCAGCAGCTCCCAACAGGGGGTCGGCACTGAAGCTTTCTTT. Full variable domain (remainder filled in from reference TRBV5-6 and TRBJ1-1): DAGVTQSPTHLIKTRGQQVTLRCSPKSGHDTVSWYQQALGQGPQFIFQYYEEEERQRGNFPDRFSGHQFPNYSSELNVNALLLGDSALYLCASSSQQGVGTEAFFGQGTRLTVV.

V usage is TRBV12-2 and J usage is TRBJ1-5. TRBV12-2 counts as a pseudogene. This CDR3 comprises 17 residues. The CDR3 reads CASRKKGGSVVHQPQHF. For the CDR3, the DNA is TGTGCAAGTCGCAAAAAGGGGGGGTCAGTAGTGCATCAGCCCCAGCATTTT.

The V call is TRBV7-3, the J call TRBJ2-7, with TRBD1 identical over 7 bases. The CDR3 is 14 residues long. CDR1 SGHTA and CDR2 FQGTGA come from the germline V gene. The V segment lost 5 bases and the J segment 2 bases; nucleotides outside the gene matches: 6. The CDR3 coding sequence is TGTGCCAGCAGCCGGCTGGGACAGCCCTACGAGCAGTACTTC. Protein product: CASSRLGQPYEQYF. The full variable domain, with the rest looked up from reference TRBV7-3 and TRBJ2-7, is GAGVSQTPSNKVTEKGKYVELRCDPISGHTALYWYRQSLGQGPEFLIYFQGTGAADDSGLPNDRFFAVRPEGSVSTLKIQRTERGDSAVYLCASSRLGQPYEQYFGPGTRLTVT.

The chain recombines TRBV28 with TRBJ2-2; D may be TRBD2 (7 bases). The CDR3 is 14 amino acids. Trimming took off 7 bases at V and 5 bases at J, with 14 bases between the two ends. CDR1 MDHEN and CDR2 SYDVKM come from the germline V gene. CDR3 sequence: CASIWGGATGELFF. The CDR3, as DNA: TGTGCCAGCATTTGGGGGGGCGCGACCGGGGAGCTGTTTTTT.

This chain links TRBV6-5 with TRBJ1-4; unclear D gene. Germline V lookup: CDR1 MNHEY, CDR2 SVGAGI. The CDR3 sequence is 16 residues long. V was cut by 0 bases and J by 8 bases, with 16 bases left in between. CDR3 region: CASSYSAGGSREKLFF. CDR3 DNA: TGTGCCAGCAGTTACTCTGCGGGAGGTTCGAGGGAAAAACTGTTTTTT.

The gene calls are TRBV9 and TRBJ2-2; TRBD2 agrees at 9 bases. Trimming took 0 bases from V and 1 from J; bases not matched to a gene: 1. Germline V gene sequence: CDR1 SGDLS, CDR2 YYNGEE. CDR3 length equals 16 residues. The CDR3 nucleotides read TGTGCCAGCAGCGTAGGTAGCGGGGGGAACACCGGGGAGCTGTTTTTT. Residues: CASSVGSGGNTGELFF.

This chain's CDR3 is CASRPDRVSDTQYF. DNA for the CDR3: TGTGCCAGCAGACCCGACAGGGTTTCGGATACGCAGTATTTT. The chain carries TRBV6-1 and TRBJ2-3; 7 bases fit TRBD1. The CDR3 is 14 amino acids. Per germline, CDR1 MNHNS and CDR2 SASEGT. After removal of 6 bases from V and 6 bases from J, the junction contained 9 bases not matched to a gene.

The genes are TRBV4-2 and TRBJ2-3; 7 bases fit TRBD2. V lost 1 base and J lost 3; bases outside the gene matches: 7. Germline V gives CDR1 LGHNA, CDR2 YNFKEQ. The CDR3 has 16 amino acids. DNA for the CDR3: TGTGCCAGCAGCCAAGCCTACCGGGGGGTAACAGATACGCAGTATTTT. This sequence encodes CASSQAYRGVTDTQYF.

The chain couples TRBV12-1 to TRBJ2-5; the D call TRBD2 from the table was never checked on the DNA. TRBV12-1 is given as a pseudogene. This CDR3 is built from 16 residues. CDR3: CASSFEAAGFQETQYF. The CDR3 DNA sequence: TGTGCCAGCAGCTTTGAGGCAGCGGGGTTCCAAGAGACCCAGTACTTC.

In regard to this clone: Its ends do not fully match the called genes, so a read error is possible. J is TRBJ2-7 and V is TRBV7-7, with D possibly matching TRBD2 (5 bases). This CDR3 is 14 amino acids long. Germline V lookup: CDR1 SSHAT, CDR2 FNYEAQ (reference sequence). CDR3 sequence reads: CASSLGVTSGEQYF. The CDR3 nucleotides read TGTGCTAGCAGCTTGGGAGTGACCTCGGGGGAGCAGTACTTC. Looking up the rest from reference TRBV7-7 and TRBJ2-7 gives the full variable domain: GAGVSQSPRYKVTKRGQDVTLRCDPISSHATLYWYQQALGQGPEFLTYFNYEAQPDKSGLPSDRFSAERPEGSISTLTIQRTEQRDSAMYRCASSLGVTSGEQYFGPGTRLTVT.

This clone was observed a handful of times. As DNA, the CDR3 is TGCAGTGCTACGGGGGGTGAAGCTTTCTTT. Its translation is CSATGGEAFF. The chain is built from TRBV20-1 and TRBJ1-1; D is perhaps TRBD1 (5 bases). The V gene's germline CDR1 is DFQATT and CDR2 SNEGSKA (reference sequence). The germline V and J ends were trimmed by 4 bases and 7 bases, with 7 bases remaining between them. This CDR3 is built from 10 residues.

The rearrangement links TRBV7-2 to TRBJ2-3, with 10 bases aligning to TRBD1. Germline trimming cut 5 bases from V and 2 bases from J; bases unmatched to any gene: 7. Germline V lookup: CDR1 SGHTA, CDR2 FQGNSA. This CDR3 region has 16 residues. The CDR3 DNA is TGTGCCAGCAGCCAGACGGGACAGGGGTACACAGATACGCAGTATTTT. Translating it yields CASSQTGQGYTDTQYF.